The text below deals with one TCR beta chain. The sample belongs to a study of blood T cell repertoires in COVID-19. On the study more broadly: Specimens from acute and convalescent COVID-19 originated in the United States, Italy and Spain. From T cells, B-cell-depleted T cells, or PBMCs came the material, which was cDNA or gDNA.

The CDR3 covers 16 residues. The germline V gene encodes CDR1 SGHRS and CDR2 YFSETQ. V shed 5 bases, J shed 1 base, and the junction held 4 bases outside the gene matches. Per the original methods: Estimation of nucleated cell counts relied on the amplification of reference gene primers. Sequencing was performed with immunoSEQ multiplex PCR; in TCRdb, only in-frame clones are kept and a portion is missing. The D gene and trimming were derived from the DNA, and the V and J assignments and clone size from that table. The profile shows 200,000 to 250,000 clones, approximately 83% of them singletons. Sequencing was done on a sample of peripheral blood. J is TRBJ2-5 and V is TRBV5-1; 14 bases align to TRBD2. This TCR derives from a man between 25 and 39 years old who had recovered from COVID-19. In nucleotides, the CDR3 is TGCGCCAGCAGGATGGGACTAGCGGGGGCCCAAGAGACCCAGTACTTC. It codes for CASRMGLAGAQETQYF.